The 21 T cell receptor beta chains reported below all come from one sample, sequenced in a study of T cell changes during pregnancy in multiple sclerosis. The protocol was immunoSEQ multiplex PCR, while the TCRdb copy is restricted to in-frame clones and leaves out a portion. The sample contains approximately 90,000 clones, approximately 94% of which appear only once. Sample: peripheral blood, taken in the third trimester of pregnancy. These receptors all stem from a female donor with multiple sclerosis, enrolled in a pregnancy study.

The V call is TRBV6-1, the J call TRBJ1-1; no firm D call. Germline V gives CDR1 MNHNS, CDR2 SASEGT. The CDR3 extends over 14 amino acids. Trimming took off 2 bases at V and 1 base at J, with 8 bases between the two ends. The CDR3, as DNA: TGTGCCAGCAGTGAATTGCCAGAGAACACTGAAGCTTTCTTT. Translating it yields CASSELPENTEAFF.

The gene calls are TRBV5-1 and TRBJ2-1; no clear D. Trimming took 1 base from V and 2 from J, leaving 4 bases between them. CDR3 length: 13 residues. Germline values: CDR1 SGHRS, CDR2 YFSETQ. The CDR3 region has the DNA TGCGCCAGCAGCTTGACTACCTACAATGAGCAGTTCTTC. Translation: CASSLTTYNEQFF.

The rearrangement uses TRBV2 and TRBJ1-5; a possible D gene is TRBD1 (5 bases). CDR3 length: 15 residues. Trimming took off 6 bases at V and 4 bases at J, with 16 bases between the two ends. The V gene's germline CDR1 is SNHLY and CDR2 FYNNEI. The CDR3 sequence is CASREGQAENQPQHF. The DNA of the CDR3 is TGTGCCAGCAGGGAGGGGCAAGCGGAAAATCAGCCCCAGCATTTT.

This chain uses TRBV21-1 with TRBJ2-7; TRBD2 reflects the table's D call only, with no check against the DNA. TRBV21-1 counts as a pseudogene. The length of the CDR3 is 18 residues. CDR3 in DNA: TGTGCCAGCAGCACCGTAAGACTAGCGGGAGCTTCTGATCACGAGCAGTACTTC. Residues: CASSTVRLAGASDHEQYF.

V and J are TRBV7-3 and TRBJ1-5; no reliable D call. Germline CDR1 and CDR2: SGHTA and FQGTGA. The CDR3 contains 13 residues. Trimming shortened V by 5 bases and J by 6 bases, and 11 bases separated the two germline ends. CDR3 sequence reads: CASSLAPGQPQHF. DNA for the CDR3: TGTGCCAGCAGCCTCGCCCCCGGTCAGCCCCAGCATTTT.

This clone is a singleton in its sample. The chain recombines TRBV4-2 with TRBJ2-7; 11 bases are a match to TRBD2. Germline lookup yields CDR1 LGHNA and CDR2 YNFKEQ. Germline trimming cut 4 bases from V and 5 bases from J; bases unmatched to any gene: 13. The CDR3 runs to 17 residues. CDR3 DNA: TGTGCCAGCAGCCCAACATCTACTAGCGGGAGAGGGGACGAGCAGTACTTC. Translating it yields CASSPTSTSGRGDEQYF.

CDR3 nucleotide sequence: TGTGCCAGCAGCCAACAATTTGACAGGGTGGACACCGGGGAGCTGTTTTTT. Translating it yields CASSQQFDRVDTGELFF. The chain carries TRBV4-2 and TRBJ2-2, with 7 positions matching TRBD1. J lost 3 bases, V lost 2 bases, and 9 bases had no gene match. CDR1 and CDR2 (germline): LGHNA, YNFKEQ. The CDR3 spans 17 residues.

This clone has more than one count but fewer than ten. The rearrangement links TRBV5-1 to TRBJ2-1; TRBD1 is a possible D gene (5 bases). The germline V gene encodes CDR1 SGHRS and CDR2 YFSETQ. V was trimmed by 0 bases and J by 2 bases, leaving 12 bases between them. The CDR3 sequence is 16 residues long. For the CDR3, the DNA is TGCGCCAGCAGCTTGGCCGAGGTGGGGCCCTACAATGAGCAGTTCTTC. Protein product: CASSLAEVGPYNEQFF.

J is TRBJ2-3 and V is TRBV29-1, with 7 bases fitting TRBD1. Germline CDR1 is SQVTM and CDR2 is ANQGSEA. The CDR3 contains 17 residues. V was clipped by 4 bases and J by 2 bases; unmatched bases: 15. DNA for the CDR3: TGCAGCGTTGGGCTATCTTTGGGACAGCCATACACAGATACGCAGTATTTT. It codes for CSVGLSLGQPYTDTQYF.

J is TRBJ2-2 and V is TRBV27; 10 nucleotides agree with TRBD2. This CDR3 contains 15 residues. Germline values: CDR1 MNHEY, CDR2 SMNVEV (reference sequence). The V segment lost 2 bases and the J segment 6 bases; nucleotides outside the gene matches: 3. The CDR3 DNA sequence: TGTGCCAGCAGTTTACTAGCGGGAGTGGCCGGGGAGCTGTTTTTT. Its protein product is CASSLLAGVAGELFF.

The rearrangement joins TRBV19 to TRBJ2-1; 8 bases fit TRBD2. The length of the CDR3 is 13 residues. The germline gives CDR1 LNHDA, CDR2 SQIVND (reference sequence). Trimming took 4 bases from V and 7 from J; bases not matched to a gene: 3. The CDR3 coding sequence is TGTGCCAGTAGTACGGGACTAGGAAATGAGCAGTTCTTC. It is translated as CASSTGLGNEQFF.

The CDR3 spells CATLSLGAPTGELFF. The CDR3 bases are TGTGCCACCCTAAGTCTGGGGGCCCCCACCGGGGAGCTGTTTTTT. The chain is built from TRBV19 and TRBJ2-2; tentatively, D is TRBD1 (6 bases). Trimming cost V 10 bases and J 4 bases, with 19 bases left between them. Looked up from germline, CDR1 is LNHDA and CDR2 is SQIVND (reference sequence). This CDR3 is built from 15 residues.

The chain uses TRBV6-1 and TRBJ1-6; maybe TRBD1 (5 bases). This CDR3 region has 13 residues. Germline values: CDR1 MNHNS, CDR2 SASEGT. V dropped 3 bases and J dropped 7 bases, with 7 bases sitting between them. Written as DNA, the CDR3 is TGTGCCAGCAGTGACAGGGAAAATTCACCCCTCCACTTT. Its protein is CASSDRENSPLHF.

J is TRBJ1-1 and V is TRBV25-1; D possibly corresponds to TRBD1 (5 bases). This CDR3 spans 17 amino acids. V lost 1 base, J lost 4 bases, and 19 bases lay in between. Germline-derived CDR1 and CDR2 are MGHDK and SYGVNS. CDR3 sequence: CASSELGGGVAVTEAFF. CDR3 nucleotide sequence: TGTGCCAGCAGTGAATTAGGAGGAGGGGTAGCAGTCACTGAAGCTTTCTTT.

The V call is TRBV30, the J call TRBJ1-2; D is unresolved. The germline gives CDR1 GTSNPN, CDR2 SVGIG (reference sequence). This CDR3 contains 14 residues. V lost 0 bases, J lost 4 bases, and 12 bases lay in between. The CDR3: CAWSVSYSSYGYTF. The DNA of the CDR3 is TGTGCCTGGAGTGTATCGTACAGTTCCTATGGCTACACCTTC.

The V call is TRBV2, the J call TRBJ2-1; D might be TRBD2 (6 bases). The CDR3 runs 16 residues. The V gene's germline CDR1 is SNHLY and CDR2 FYNNEI. V lost 8 bases and J 11 bases, leaving 28 bases between the germline ends. The CDR3 DNA is TGTGCCAGCTTATCCCGGGACTCCGTCCCCATTTCTAAGCAGTTCTTC. As protein: CASLSRDSVPISKQFF.

V gene TRBV5-1 combines with J gene TRBJ2-2; D remains unclear. The V and J ends lost 1 base and 5 bases respectively, with 18 bases between them. Germline-derived CDR1 and CDR2 are SGHRS and YFSETQ. The CDR3 has 17 residues. The CDR3 spells CASSLQASVGVTGELFF. The CDR3 nucleotides read TGCGCCAGCAGCTTGCAGGCATCGGTCGGCGTGACCGGGGAGCTGTTTTTT.

The chain employs TRBV25-1 and TRBJ2-2; a weak D match, TRBD2 (6 bases). The CDR3 loop spans 15 amino acids. Germline-derived CDR1 and CDR2 are MGHDK and SYGVNS. Trimming stripped 2 bases from V and 4 bases from J, with 11 bases between. The CDR3 is CASSEGYGGTGELFF. CDR3 DNA sequence: TGTGCCAGCAGTGAAGGTTACGGGGGCACCGGGGAGCTGTTTTTT.

The J gene is TRBJ1-1, the V gene TRBV27, with TRBD1 matching 10 bases. Germline trimming cut 3 bases from V and 2 bases from J; bases unmatched to any gene: 15. The CDR3 has 19 residues. CDR1 MNHEY and CDR2 SMNVEV come from the germline V gene (reference sequence). The chain's CDR3 is CASSFVIRDRGPKNTEAFF. CDR3 nucleotide sequence: TGTGCCAGCAGTTTCGTTATCCGGGACAGGGGTCCTAAAAACACTGAAGCTTTCTTT.

The chain combines TRBV4-1 with TRBJ1-4; D remains unclear. V was trimmed by 0 bases and J by 8 bases, leaving 7 bases between them. This CDR3 region has 13 residues. Germline V gene sequence: CDR1 MGHRA, CDR2 YSYEKL. CDR3 in DNA: TGCGCCAGCAGCCAAGAGCGGGTCGAAAAACTGTTTTTT. This gives the protein CASSQERVEKLFF.

The chain carries TRBV28 and TRBJ2-1; 12 bases map to TRBD2. Germline CDR1 reads MDHEN; CDR2 reads SYDVKM. This CDR3 spans 19 amino acids. V shed 7 bases, J shed 5 bases, and the junction held 18 bases outside the gene matches. CDR3 sequence reads: CASTTQTLTSGSTHNEQFF. In DNA form, the CDR3 reads TGTGCCAGCACGACGCAGACCCTGACTAGCGGGAGTACACACAATGAGCAGTTCTTC.